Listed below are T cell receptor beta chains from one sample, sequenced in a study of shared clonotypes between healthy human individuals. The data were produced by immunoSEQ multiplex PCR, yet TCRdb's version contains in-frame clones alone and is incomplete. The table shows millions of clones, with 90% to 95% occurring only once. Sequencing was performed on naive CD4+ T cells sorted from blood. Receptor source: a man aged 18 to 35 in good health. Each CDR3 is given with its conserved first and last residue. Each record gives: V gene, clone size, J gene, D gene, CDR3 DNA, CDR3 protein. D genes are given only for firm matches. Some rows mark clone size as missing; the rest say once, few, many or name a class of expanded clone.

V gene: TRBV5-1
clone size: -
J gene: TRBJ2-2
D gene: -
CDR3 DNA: TGCGCCAGCAGCAAGCTACCCGGGGGCGTGAACACCGGGGAGCTGTTTTTT
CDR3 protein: CASSKLPGGVNTGELFF

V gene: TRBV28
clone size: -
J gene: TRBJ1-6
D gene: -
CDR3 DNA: TGTGCCAGCAGTTTATCGTACAGGAATTCACCCCTCCACTTT
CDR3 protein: CASSLSYRNSPLHF

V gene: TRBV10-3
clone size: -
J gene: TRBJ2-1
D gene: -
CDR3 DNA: TGTGCCATCAGTGATTTAGGCGATGAGCAGTTCTTC
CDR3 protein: CAISDLGDEQFF

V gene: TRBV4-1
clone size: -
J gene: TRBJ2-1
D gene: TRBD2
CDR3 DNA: TGCGCCAGCAGCCAAGGGCCAGGGACTAGCGGGAGGAATGAGCAGTTCTTC
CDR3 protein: CASSQGPGTSGRNEQFF

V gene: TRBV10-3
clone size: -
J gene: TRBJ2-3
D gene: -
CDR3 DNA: TGTGCCATCAGGGCTACCGATAGGCACACAGATACGCAGTATTTT
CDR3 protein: CAIRATDRHTDTQYF

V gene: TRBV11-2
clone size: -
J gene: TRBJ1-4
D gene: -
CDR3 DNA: TGTGCCAGCAGCTACGCGACGACCTTAGACGGAGGAGCCTTTGAAAAACTGTTTTTT
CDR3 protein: CASSYATTLDGGAFEKLFF

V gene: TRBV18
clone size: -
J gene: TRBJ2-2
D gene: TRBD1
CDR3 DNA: TGTGCCAGCTCACCAGTGGGACAGGGGTCACCCGGGGAGCTGTTTTTT
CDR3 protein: CASSPVGQGSPGELFF

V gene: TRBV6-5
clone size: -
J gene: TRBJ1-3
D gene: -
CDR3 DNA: TGTGCCAGCAGCCCGGATATCGACGGAAACACCATATATTTT
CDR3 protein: CASSPDIDGNTIYF

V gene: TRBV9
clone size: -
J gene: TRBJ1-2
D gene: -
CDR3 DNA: TGTGCCAGCAGCGTAGGGTTGGGGGTCAACTATGGCTACACCTTC
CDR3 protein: CASSVGLGVNYGYTF

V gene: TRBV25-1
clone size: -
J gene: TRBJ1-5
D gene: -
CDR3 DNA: TGTGCCAGCAGTGAGGCGTACAATCAGCCCCAGCATTTT
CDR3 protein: CASSEAYNQPQHF

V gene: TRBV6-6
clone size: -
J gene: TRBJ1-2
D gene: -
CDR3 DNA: TGTGCCAGCAGTTACTCTACATATGGCTACACCTTC
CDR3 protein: CASSYSTYGYTF

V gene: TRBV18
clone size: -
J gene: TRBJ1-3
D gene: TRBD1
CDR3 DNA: TGTGCCAGCTCACCCGAGACAGGGGGTGGAAACACCATATATTTT
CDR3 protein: CASSPETGGGNTIYF

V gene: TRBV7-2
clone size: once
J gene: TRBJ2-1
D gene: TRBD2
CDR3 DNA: TGTGCCAGCAGCTTAAAACTAGCGGGTTCCAATGAGCAGTTCTTC
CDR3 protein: CASSLKLAGSNEQFF

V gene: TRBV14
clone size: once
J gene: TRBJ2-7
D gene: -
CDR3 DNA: TGTGCCAGCAGCCAACATGCCTACGAGCAGTACTTC
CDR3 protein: CASSQHAYEQYF

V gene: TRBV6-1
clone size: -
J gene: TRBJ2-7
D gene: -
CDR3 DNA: TGTGCCAGCAGAAAGGAGTCGATCTCTTACGAGCAGTACTTC
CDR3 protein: CASRKESISYEQYF